The present entry profiles one T cell receptor beta chain with its context. This specimen belongs to a study of T cell responses to AZD1222 COVID-19 vaccine. Per germline, CDR1 SEHNR and CDR2 FQNEAQ (reference sequence). The CDR3 extends over 11 amino acids. Trimming stripped 10 bases from V and 5 bases from J, with 10 bases between. The protocol was immunoSEQ multiplex PCR, while the TCRdb copy is restricted to in-frame clones and leaves out a portion. The sample lists around 80,000 clones, approximately 85% occurring once. The chain is built from TRBV7-9 and TRBJ2-3; no definite D call. The sequence came from an adult who received the AZD1222 COVID-19 vaccine. Material: peripheral blood, obtained 28 days after the second AZD1222 dose. The CDR3 spells CANTLGDTQYF. DNA for the CDR3: TGTGCCAATACGCTAGGAGATACGCAGTATTTT.